The following is a T cell receptor (beta chain) sequence with its context. Its antigen remains unknown. The record originates from a study of T cells in Graves' hyperthyroidism and ophthalmopathy. General study results and limits: Before onset, by a median of about seven months, the model predicted ophthalmopathy.

It was 8.5 to 10 ml of fresh peripheral blood that supplied the PBMCs. In germline, CDR1 is LNHNV, CDR2 YYDKDF (reference sequence). The ends were cut back, 3 bases at V and 5 bases at J, with 16 bases in the middle. The CDR3 contains 15 residues. Regions amplified from RNA transcripts were the TCR beta CDR3 regions. The TCR CDR3 was amplified in a first-round RT-PCR using the HTBI primer set. TCRdb recomputed calls from the multiplex PCR reads with MiXCR, one row per CDR3 protein. The data hold 400,000 to 450,000 distinct CDR3 sequences, with under 15% observed a single time. Source material: blood. The rearrangement joins TRBV15 to TRBJ2-5; possible D gene TRBD1, 6 bases. This TCR was sampled from a man in his late teens or twenties with Graves' ophthalmopathy. CDR3: CATSSLDRNRETQYF. In nucleotides, the CDR3 is TGTGCCACCAGCAGCTTAGACAGGAACAGGGAGACCCAGTACTTC.